This entry describes one T cell receptor (beta chain). These data are taken from a study of blood T cell repertoires in COVID-19. Whole-study context: Samples came from the United States, Italy and Spain, spanning acute and convalescent COVID-19. PBMCs, B-cell-depleted T cells, or T cells provided the cDNA or gDNA that made up the material.

Original processing methods: Using reference gene primer amplification, nucleated cell counts were estimated. Some clones are missing from TCRdb's copy, which holds only in-frame ones; the method was immunoSEQ multiplex PCR. V and J calls and clone size are given by that table; D and trimming were obtained from the DNA. The table records some 260,000 clones, roughly 87% of them present only once. Trimming stripped 0 bases from V and 0 bases from J, with 9 bases between. The CDR3 runs to 15 residues. Germline assignment: CDR1 LGHDT and CDR2 YNNKEL (reference sequence). What was sequenced was peripheral blood. The receptor was derived from a human donor in a cohort sampled during active COVID-19. The J gene is TRBJ2-7, the V gene TRBV3-1 (or the pseudogene TRBV3-2); no firm D call. CDR3 nucleotide sequence: TGTGCCAGCAGCCAAGAAGACACCAGCTCCTACGAGCAGTACTTC. Translating gives CASSQEDTSSYEQYF.